These 10 T cell receptor beta chains share one sample of origin, sequenced in a study of T cell responses to AZD1222 COVID-19 vaccine. Only in-frame clones appear in the TCRdb table, and some are missing; sequencing was by immunoSEQ multiplex PCR. The sample holds approximately 200,000 clones; 90% to 95% are singletons and the top ten take 9.2%. This specimen was peripheral blood, taken on day 0 of AZD1222 vaccination. The receptor source for this set is an adult in good health.

The chain combines TRBV30 with TRBJ1-6; D may be TRBD1 (5 bases). The germline gives CDR1 GTSNPN, CDR2 SVGIG (reference sequence). The V and J ends lost 5 bases and 7 bases respectively, with 12 bases between them. This CDR3 region has 13 residues. The CDR3 DNA reads as TGTGCCTGGGCCGGGGCTGGGAATTCACCCCTCCACTTT. It specifies CAWAGAGNSPLHF.

The J gene is TRBJ1-3, the V gene TRBV11-2; no clear D gene. Trimming cost V 1 base and J 0 bases, with 7 bases left between them. From germline, CDR1 is SGHAT and CDR2 FQNNGV. The CDR3 is 15 amino acids. The CDR3 here is CASSLVPLSGNTIYF. In DNA form, the CDR3 reads TGTGCCAGCAGCTTAGTCCCCCTCTCTGGAAACACCATATATTTT.

This clone was detected only a few times. This chain joins TRBV5-4 and TRBJ1-2; D is perhaps TRBD1 (5 bases). This CDR3 comprises 14 residues. Germline V lookup: CDR1 SGHNT, CDR2 YYREEE (reference sequence). Trimming pared 0 bases from V and 5 bases from J, leaving 11 bases between. The CDR3 loop reads CASSLAGGAYGYTF. CDR3 sequence (DNA): TGTGCCAGCAGCTTGGCTGGGGGAGCTTATGGCTACACCTTC. Based on the CDR3 plus reference TRBV5-4 and TRBJ1-2, the full variable domain is ETGVTQSPTHLIKTRGQQVTLRCSSQSGHNTVSWYQQALGQGPQFIFQYYREEENGRGNFPPRFSGLQFPNYSSELNVNALELDDSALYLCASSLAGGAYGYTFGSGTRLTVV.

The chain employs TRBV6-4 and TRBJ2-3; possible D gene TRBD2, 5 bases. CDR3 length: 14 amino acids. Per germline, CDR1 MRHNA and CDR2 SNTAGT. The V and J ends lost 5 bases and 1 base respectively, with 10 bases between them. The CDR3 sequence is CASSLEAGTDTQYF. CDR3 sequence (DNA): TGTGCCAGCAGTCTGGAAGCGGGCACAGATACGCAGTATTTT.

The V and J genes are TRBV21-1 and TRBJ2-7; TRBD2 is the table's D call, not checked against the DNA. TRBV21-1 is tagged as a pseudogene. CDR3 size: 16 residues. CDR3 in amino acids: CASGVVLAGNSYEQYF. In nucleotides, the CDR3 is TGTGCCAGCGGGGTTGTACTAGCGGGAAACTCCTACGAGCAGTACTTC.

The chain employs TRBV6-5 and TRBJ1-1, with 8 bases matching TRBD1. The length of the CDR3 is 13 residues. CDR1 is MNHEY and CDR2 is SVGAGI in the germline V gene. Trimming removed 8 bases from V and 6 bases from J; junction bases left unmatched: 8. CDR3 sequence reads: CASGRQGFAEAFF. The CDR3 DNA reads TGTGCCAGCGGCCGACAGGGGTTCGCTGAAGCTTTCTTT.

The rearrangement uses TRBV28 and TRBJ2-7; D call uncertain. Germline V gene lookup returns CDR1 MDHEN and CDR2 SYDVKM. V shed 7 bases and J shed 2 bases, with 12 bases lying between them. The CDR3 length is 13 residues. As DNA, the CDR3 is TGTGCCAGCACCCCGTCGGTAACCTACGAGCAGTACTTC. Protein product: CASTPSVTYEQYF. Together with reference TRBV28 and TRBJ2-7, the CDR3 gives the full variable domain: DVKVTQSSRYLVKRTGEKVFLECVQDMDHENMFWYRQDPGLGLRLIYFSYDVKMKEKGDIPEGYSVSREKKERFSLILESASTNQTSMYLCASTPSVTYEQYFGPGTRLTVT.

The chain couples TRBV24-1 to TRBJ1-4, with 7 bases lining up with TRBD1. V trimming: 5 bases; J trimming: 7 bases; junction bases outside the gene matches: 6. CDR1 is KGHDR and CDR2 is SFDVKD in the germline V gene. This CDR3 has 14 residues. The CDR3 nucleotides are TGTGCCACCAGTGGTGGAGGGGGCGTTGAAAAACTGTTTTTT. This gives the protein CATSGGGGVEKLFF.

The chain uses TRBV23-1 and TRBJ2-7, with a possible D match to TRBD2 (6 bases). TRBV23-1 is known as an ORF, though its function is uncertain. The ends were cut back, 6 bases at V and 3 bases at J, with 12 bases in the middle. The CDR3 has 13 residues. The CDR3, as DNA: TGCGCCAGCAGCCCCGGGGACTTCTACGAGCAGTACTTC. This codes for CASSPGDFYEQYF.

A single count supports this clone. The chain employs TRBV20-1 and TRBJ2-7; D is ambiguous. Germline lookup yields CDR1 DFQATT and CDR2 SNEGSKA (reference sequence). Trimming pared 2 bases from V and 7 bases from J, leaving 9 bases between. This CDR3 has 11 residues. The CDR3 DNA reads as TGCAGTGCTAGATACCGCGGAGAGCAGTACTTC. Amino acid sequence: CSARYRGEQYF.